This entry is about one TCR beta chain. The record originates from a study of blood T cell repertoires in COVID-19. About the research overall: Italy, Spain and the United States were the sources of the convalescent and acute COVID-19 samples.

In germline, CDR1 is MNHEY, CDR2 SVGAGI. The V gene end was trimmed by 4 bases and the J gene end by 0 bases; junction bases not matched to a gene: 2. The CDR3 covers 15 residues. Authors' processing steps: Estimates of nucleated cell counts were drawn from the amplification of reference gene primers. The repertoire was sequenced with immunoSEQ multiplex PCR; TCRdb's copy has only in-frame clones and lacks some. V, J and clone size were drawn from that table, and D and trimming were deduced from the DNA. The sample lists nearly 90,000 clones; approximately 88% were seen once. Sample: peripheral blood. The receptor's source is a man in his fifties or sixties with acute or convalescent COVID-19. The chain has TRBV6-5 and TRBJ2-1; 8 bases are shared with TRBD2. The CDR3 loop is CASSLAGSSYNEQFF. DNA for the CDR3: TGTGCCAGCAGTTTAGCGGGGAGCTCCTACAATGAGCAGTTCTTC.